The source of this T cell receptor (beta chain) is a study of tumor-infiltrating lymphocytes in primary liver carcinoma. Findings and limits, study-wide: A significantly higher top-250-clone fraction was recorded for tumors than for blood (p = 0.039). Only about 7-25% of top clones were detected in each of the five tumor regions.

Priming with a constant-region primer yielded TCR beta cDNA from roughly 500 ng total RNA. Three-round nested multiplex PCR performed with slightly modified ARM-PCR produced the TCR beta libraries. Two initial PCR rounds of about 10 cycles each paired TRBV1-TRBV30 forward primers with a C-beta reverse primer. In TCRdb, the multiplex PCR reads were re-called with MiXCR into one record per CDR3 protein. The sample includes about 20,000 distinct CDR3 sequences, under 75% of them seen just once. Unsorted bulk tissue, roughly 20-33 mg of it, served as the source for co-extraction of RNA and DNA. Chronic HBV infection, untreated so far, was present in the patients. This clonotype was picked up a small number of times. Antigen unknown. It may be a read error: a sequence one base away is much more abundant. This CDR3 region has 15 residues. Germline V gene lookup returns CDR1 SEHNR and CDR2 FQNEAQ (reference sequence).

Sequenced input: liver tumor tissue from sampling region 1. The subset here: tumor region T1, superior pole. The chain employs TRBV7-9 and TRBJ1-1; the D is unclear. This receptor was identified in a man in his forties with primary liver carcinoma and hepatitis B virus infection. CDR3 amino acids: CVSIAWVWWVTEAFF. CDR3 nucleotide sequence: TGTGTCAGCATCGCGTGGGTTTGGTGGGTCACTGAAGCTTTCTTT.